This T cell receptor beta chain was sequenced for a study of beta chain features in type 1 diabetes. Overall study context: The number of sorted cells examined across all samples was approximately 100 million.

This clone appeared a few times. Antigen unknown. Germline V gives CDR1 SGHRS, CDR2 YFSETQ. V lost 0 bases to trimming and J lost 3 bases, with 10 bases between them. The CDR3 consists of 14 residues. Regarding the study as a whole: In every one of the four CD4+ subsets, TCRB CDR3s were moderately but significantly shorter in Type 1 diabetes patients.

TCRB transcripts that were expressed got sequenced, as all of the isolated RNA had been reverse transcribed. TCRdb's copy holds only in-frame clones and misses some; the assay was immunoSEQ multiplex PCR. This table has approximately 270,000 clones, roughly 13% appearing once. The TCR originated in a man aged 25-45 years with type 1 diabetes. The rearrangement joins TRBV5-1 to TRBJ2-7; the D gene is possibly TRBD2 (6 bases). The sample consisted of naive CD4+ T cells from blood. CDR3 region: CASSLAISGYEQYF. For the CDR3, the DNA is TGCGCCAGCAGCTTGGCCATTAGCGGCTACGAGCAGTACTTC.